Detailed here is one T cell receptor (beta chain). There is no known antigen for this receptor. No base qualities exist here, and no much larger clone lies one base off it. This entry belongs to a study of T cell repertoires in cytomegalovirus infection (dated by TCRdb to the late 2010s). Regarding the study in general: The peptide stimulations were aimed at well-studied HLA-B-restricted epitopes as well as recently identified HLA-C-restricted CMV epitopes, whose presentation resists viral immunomodulation. Donor HLA type was relevant to the analysis, as public TCR beta signatures indicated carriage of CMV infection together with the matching HLA type.

Study-level results and caveats: Cumulative frequency of public TCR beta family members discriminated carriers of CMV infection plus the relevant HLA type in this cohort and an independent approximately 360-donor cohort. In the ex vivo response, HLA-C-restricted CMV-specific TCR beta clonotypes were dominant, and in two of eight donors the single most frequent clonotype came from this HLA-C-restricted group.

In the paper's terms, the treatment or condition label means: in vitro stimulation with specific CMV peptide epitopes to enrich CMV-specific T cells. The CDR3 spans 14 residues, from the cysteine through the phenylalanine. Left in the record is the CDR3 DNA by itself, 42 bases read in frame from the first base. Compared with germline, V lacks 6 bases and J lacks 5 bases; bases without a gene match: 10. In the germline V gene (reference sequence), CDR1 corresponds to DFQATT and CDR2 to SNEGSKA. Instrument used: Illumina HiSeq 1500. TCRdb ran its own pipeline on the public reads, namely fastp trimming at Q25 and MiXCR clone calling, and kept in-frame beta chains. Each CDR3 protein gets just one entry, which takes the most common genes and DNA from the rows behind it. Counted in this sample were some 480,000 distinct CDR3 sequences; more than 30% of them appeared once. The ten largest clones capture roughly a sixth of the sample.

Sequenced here: cultured PBMCs, sampled from culture after CMV antigen stimulation. The sequence was obtained from a human donor in good health (CMV status not recorded). Some clones in this sample may be carry-over from other donors' samples. The sequence joins TRBV20-1 to TRBJ1-1; 9 central nucleotides agree with TRBD1. The CDR3 region has the sequence CSAWNLGTGTEAFF. The DNA is as follows: TGCAGTGCCTGGAACCTCGGGACAGGGACTGAAGCTTTCTTT.